The present T cell receptor beta chain was sequenced within a study of blood T cells in healthy people across ages. Next came a second PCR, run for about 7 to 12 cycles, which used a sample-barcoded 5' primer along with a J-beta primer mix. Each cDNA molecule was tagged by a template-switch adaptor with 12 random nucleotides. TCRdb re-called the 5' RACE reads with MiXCR, one entry per CDR3 protein. The sample records 1,300,000 or so distinct CDR3 sequences, 59% being singletons. Germline lookup yields CDR1 LGHNA and CDR2 YNFKEQ. V gave up 0 bases and J gave up 5 bases, with 7 bases separating them. This CDR3 has 13 amino acids. This clonotype was observed a handful of times.

This clonotype originated in a man aged 18 to 29 in good health. The sequencing sample was made of blood. The genes are TRBV4-2 and TRBJ2-5, with D perhaps TRBD2 (5 bases). The CDR3 is CASSQEIAETQYF. CDR3 sequence (DNA): TGTGCCAGCAGCCAAGAAATAGCGGAGACCCAGTACTTC.